These 30 T cell receptor beta chains were sequenced from one sample in a study of blood T cell repertoires in COVID-19. TCRdb's copy holds only in-frame clones and misses some; the assay was immunoSEQ multiplex PCR. Among 200,000 to 300,000 clones listed, over 75% were seen once. The sequencing sample was made of peripheral blood. The receptors shown here come from a woman aged 50 to 65 with acute or convalescent COVID-19.

This clone has at least ten counts. This chain connects TRBV3-1 (or the pseudogene TRBV3-2) to TRBJ2-2, with 7 bases aligning to TRBD1. The V gene's germline CDR1 is LGHDT and CDR2 YNNKEL (reference sequence). The CDR3 is 13 amino acids. With V trimmed by 5 bases and J by 7 bases, 4 bases remained unmatched. The CDR3 region has the DNA TGTGCCAGCAGCAACAGGGGTGTCGGGGAGCTGTTTTTT. This encodes CASSNRGVGELFF.

This chain connects TRBV24-1 to TRBJ2-7; TRBD1 aligns across 7 bases. The CDR3 sequence is 15 residues long. V gave up 4 bases and J gave up 1 base; unmatched junction bases: 6. The germline gives CDR1 KGHDR, CDR2 SFDVKD. CDR3 in amino acids: CATSESRQGSYEQYF. Here the CDR3 DNA reads TGTGCCACCAGTGAGTCAAGACAGGGTTCCTACGAGCAGTACTTC.

The chain has TRBV2 and TRBJ1-6; D call uncertain. Germline CDR1 and CDR2: SNHLY and FYNNEI. V lost 7 bases and J 14 bases, leaving 15 bases between the germline ends. This CDR3 comprises 12 residues. Here the CDR3 DNA reads TGTGCCAGCATTTCAGGCCCGCAGGCCCTCCACTTT. Residues: CASISGPQALHF.

The V call is TRBV29-1, the J call TRBJ2-3; 7 positions agree with TRBD1. Germline loops: CDR1 SQVTM, CDR2 ANQGSEA. The junction had 8 bases not matched to a gene; V was cut back by 8 bases and J by 3 bases. This CDR3 spans 13 amino acids. DNA for the CDR3: TGCAGCCATTACAGGGGTTCGACAGATACGCAGTATTTT. Its protein product is CSHYRGSTDTQYF.

This chain connects TRBV21-1 to TRBJ2-7; the table's D call of TRBD2 was not tested on the DNA. TRBV21-1 is marked as a pseudogene. The CDR3 is 18 residues long. In nucleotides, the CDR3 is TGTGCCAGCAGCACTCAGTCCCATCAGGGACTATCCTCCTACGAGCAGTACTTC. Translation gives CASSTQSHQGLSSYEQYF.

The chain uses TRBV5-1 and TRBJ2-1, with 8 positions matching TRBD1. Germline CDR1 reads SGHRS; CDR2 reads YFSETQ. The CDR3 spans 15 residues. After removal of 3 bases from V and 6 bases from J, the junction contained 8 bases not matched to a gene. The CDR3 spells CASSSSQGALNEQFF. The CDR3 DNA reads TGCGCCAGCAGCTCGTCTCAGGGGGCGCTCAATGAGCAGTTCTTC.

The chain recombines TRBV9 with TRBJ2-3, with TRBD2 as a possible D gene (5 bases). Germline V lookup: CDR1 SGDLS, CDR2 YYNGEE. V lost 0 bases to trimming and J lost 2 bases, with 13 bases between them. This CDR3 is built from 16 residues. The CDR3 nucleotides are TGTGCCAGCAGCGTAGGTTCTAGCAGCCCCACAGATACGCAGTATTTT. It is translated as CASSVGSSSPTDTQYF.

The chain couples TRBV6-2 or TRBV6-3 to TRBJ2-3; D might be TRBD1 (5 bases). With 3 bases removed from V and 3 bases from J, the gap between germline ends came to 13 bases. CDR1 and CDR2 (germline): MNHEY, SVGEGT. The CDR3 covers 15 residues. The CDR3 DNA reads TGTGCCAGCAGTTATATGACAGTTCAGACAGATACGCAGTATTTT. Translating it yields CASSYMTVQTDTQYF.

V gene TRBV10-3 combines with J gene TRBJ1-4, with 9 bases matching TRBD1. The CDR3 length is 14 residues. The trim removed 7 bases at V and 7 bases at J, leaving 7 bases unmatched. The germline V gene has CDR1 ENHRY and CDR2 SYGVKD. Here the CDR3 reads CAITADRGSEKLFF. In nucleotides, the CDR3 is TGTGCCATCACCGCGGACAGGGGTAGTGAAAAACTGTTTTTT.

This sequence joins TRBV28 and TRBJ1-1; 7 bases map to TRBD1. CDR1 and CDR2 (germline): MDHEN, SYDVKM. The CDR3 sequence is 16 residues long. V lost 4 bases, J lost 0 bases, and 8 bases stayed unmatched. The CDR3 sequence: CASSSTGRMVNTEAFF. The CDR3 coding sequence is TGTGCCAGCAGTTCGACAGGGAGGATGGTGAACACTGAAGCTTTCTTT.

The rearrangement uses TRBV7-6 and TRBJ1-1, with D perhaps TRBD1 (6 bases). This CDR3 contains 13 residues. Germline-derived CDR1 and CDR2 are SGHVS and FNYEAQ. The V end lost 2 bases, the J end lost 3 bases, and 7 bases lay between the germline ends. CDR3 amino acids: CASSLSGDTEAFF. The CDR3 DNA follows: TGTGCCAGCAGCTTATCAGGGGACACTGAAGCTTTCTTT.

The V and J genes are TRBV19 and TRBJ2-7, with TRBD1 identical over 7 bases. CDR1 is LNHDA and CDR2 is SQIVND in the germline V gene (reference sequence). The CDR3 consists of 15 residues. V gave up 1 base and J gave up 6 bases; unmatched junction bases: 9. The CDR3 DNA follows: TGTGCCAGTAGTATAGGGGACAGTATAACGGTCGAGCAGTACTTC. As protein: CASSIGDSITVEQYF.

Points on this clone: The sample carries other DNA sequences with the same CDR3. DNA of the CDR3: TGTGCCAGCAGCTCGACACGTACCTACGAGCAGTACTTC. It encodes CASSSTRTYEQYF. The J gene is TRBJ2-7, the V gene TRBV7-2; D unresolved. V was trimmed by 4 bases and J by 2 bases, leaving 9 bases between them. CDR1 and CDR2 from the germline V gene are SGHTA and FQGNSA. This CDR3 is 13 amino acids long.

This rearrangement joins TRBV7-2 to TRBJ1-2; no clear D. V gave up 5 bases and J gave up 4 bases, with 17 bases separating them. The CDR3 sequence is 15 residues long. Germline CDR1 and CDR2: SGHTA and FQGNSA. CDR3 nucleotide sequence: TGTGCCAGCAGCCCAGAGGTGAGGATCATCTATGGCTACACCTTC. Translation gives CASSPEVRIIYGYTF.

The J gene is TRBJ2-2, the V gene TRBV7-9, with a weak D call TRBD2 (6 bases). Germline CDR1 and CDR2: SEHNR and FQNEAQ (reference sequence). The V gene lost 6 bases and the J gene lost 6 bases, with 11 bases spanning the gap. The CDR3 runs to 13 residues. The CDR3 protein is CASRSTGAGELFF. In DNA form, the CDR3 reads TGTGCCAGCAGGTCCACGGGGGCCGGGGAGCTGTTTTTT.

V gene TRBV7-3 combines with J gene TRBJ2-1; weak D call: TRBD1 (6 bases). The V and J ends lost 5 bases and 4 bases respectively, with 15 bases between them. The CDR3 is made up of 15 amino acids. The V gene's germline CDR1 is SGHTA and CDR2 FQGTGA. The CDR3 region has the DNA TGTGCCAGCAGCCCCCAGACAGGCTCTTACAATGAGCAGTTCTTC. Protein sequence: CASSPQTGSYNEQFF.

Only one count was recorded for this clone. The chain uses TRBV10-3 and TRBJ1-2; D not certain. V was cut by 3 bases and J by 14 bases, with 13 bases left in between. The CDR3 extends over 11 amino acids. Germline CDR1 reads ENHRY; CDR2 reads SYGVKD. CDR3 nucleotide sequence: TGTGCCATCAGTGACTCGGTAGGAGGTACCTTC. It encodes CAISDSVGGTF.

This clone was counted once. The rearrangement links TRBV19 to TRBJ2-7; 8 bases agree with TRBD1. This CDR3 is 15 amino acids long. CDR1 and CDR2 (germline): LNHDA, SQIVND (reference sequence). Trimming at V came to 3 bases and at J to 1 base, leaving 5 bases not matched to a gene. CDR3: CASSISGTGSYEQYF. The CDR3 bases are TGTGCCAGTAGTATTTCTGGGACAGGTTCCTACGAGCAGTACTTC. The variable domain in full, completed from reference TRBV19 and TRBJ2-7, reads DGGITQSPKYLFRKEGQNVTLSCEQNLNHDAMYWYRQDPGQGLRLIYYSQIVNDFQKGDIAEGYSVSREKKESFPLTVTSAQKNPTAFYLCASSISGTGSYEQYFGPGTRLTVT.

In DNA form, the CDR3 reads TGCGCCAGCAGCCCCCTGGAACAGGGGTTCTATGGCTACACCTTC. The encoded protein is CASSPLEQGFYGYTF. This chain joins TRBV5-1 and TRBJ1-2; 7 bases are shared with TRBD1. The CDR3 spans 15 residues. The ends lost 4 bases at V and 4 bases at J; junction bases unmatched: 10. Germline assignment: CDR1 SGHRS and CDR2 YFSETQ.

This chain uses TRBV5-1 with TRBJ2-5; tentatively, D is TRBD1 (5 bases). CDR3 length: 14 amino acids. Germline V CDR1 and CDR2: SGHRS, YFSETQ. The germline V and J ends were trimmed by 1 base and 2 bases, with 9 bases remaining between them. CDR3 DNA: TGCGCCAGCAGCTTGTTGACAGCACAAGAGACCCAGTACTTC. Translation: CASSLLTAQETQYF.

The chain combines TRBV27 with TRBJ1-2, with 8 bases identical to TRBD1. This CDR3 spans 13 amino acids. The ends lost 6 bases at V and 7 bases at J; junction bases unmatched: 7. Germline CDR1 MNHEY, CDR2 SMNVEV (reference sequence). CDR3 coding DNA: TGTGCCAGCAGCCCGGACAGGGAGCTTGGCTACACCTTC. Translation gives CASSPDRELGYTF.

The table lists this clone with a count of one. The J gene is TRBJ1-4, the V gene TRBV3-1 (or the pseudogene TRBV3-2), with D uncertain. Trimming removed 3 bases from V and 7 bases from J, with 21 bases in between. Germline V gene lookup returns CDR1 LGHDT and CDR2 YNNKEL (reference sequence). The CDR3 is 17 amino acids. CDR3 amino acids: CASSHTNPRLNLEKLFF. In DNA form, the CDR3 reads TGTGCCAGCAGCCACACAAATCCGAGACTGAACCTTGAAAAACTGTTTTTT.

The V and J genes are TRBV4-3 and TRBJ2-1; possibly TRBD2 for D (5 bases). From germline, CDR1 is LGHNA and CDR2 YSLEER. Trimming left V 3 bases short and J 5 bases short, with 17 bases between. The CDR3 is 16 residues long. CDR3 DNA: TGCGCCAGCAGCCACCTTTTGACCCCCGGGGACAATGAGCAGTTCTTC. The encoded protein is CASSHLLTPGDNEQFF.

The V gene is TRBV7-2, the J gene TRBJ2-1; tentative D call: TRBD2 (5 bases). This CDR3 contains 15 residues. The ends were cut back, 6 bases at V and 0 bases at J, with 12 bases in the middle. Germline lookup yields CDR1 SGHTA and CDR2 FQGNSA. The CDR3 DNA sequence: TGTGCCAGCAGTCTTAGCGCGAGCTCCTACAATGAGCAGTTCTTC. Translating it yields CASSLSASSYNEQFF.

This clone was picked up a small number of times. The chain couples TRBV19 to TRBJ1-1; 7 positions match TRBD1. Germline V CDR1 and CDR2: LNHDA, SQIVND (reference sequence). CDR3 length equals 15 residues. With 6 bases clipped from V and 4 bases from J, the junction kept 11 bases outside the gene matches. The CDR3 DNA reads TGTGCCAGTAGCATCACAGGGGATCGGAGCACTGAAGCTTTCTTT. Translating it yields CASSITGDRSTEAFF.

The CDR3, as DNA: TGTGCCAGCAGCCTTTACGGGGGTAGCGGGAGGGCCGCTTACAATGAGCAGTTCTTC. It codes for CASSLYGGSGRAAYNEQFF. V usage is TRBV4-2 and J usage is TRBJ2-1; TRBD2 matches at 11 bases. The CDR3 contains 19 residues. The germline V gene has CDR1 LGHNA and CDR2 YNFKEQ. V shed 4 bases, J shed 4 bases, and the junction held 15 bases outside the gene matches.

This clone was seen only a few times. This chain uses TRBV6-5 with TRBJ1-4; 11 bases fit TRBD1. The V segment lost 3 bases and the J segment 6 bases; nucleotides outside the gene matches: 3. The CDR3 is 15 residues long. Looked up from germline, CDR1 is MNHEY and CDR2 is SVGAGI. The CDR3 DNA follows: TGTGCCAGCAGTTATTGGACAGGGGGCGATGAAAAACTGTTTTTT. Amino acids: CASSYWTGGDEKLFF.

The chain couples TRBV25-1 to TRBJ2-2; D is possibly TRBD1 (5 bases). Between the trimmed V and J ends, which lost 7 bases and 2 bases, there was a span of 11 bases. The CDR3 consists of 14 residues. Germline-derived CDR1 and CDR2 are MGHDK and SYGVNS. The CDR3 protein is CASMGRANTGELFF. CDR3 DNA sequence: TGTGCCAGCATGGGCAGGGCCAACACCGGGGAGCTGTTTTTT.

This clone was counted only a few times. The rearrangement links TRBV6-2 or TRBV6-3 to TRBJ2-7; a possible D gene is TRBD1 (5 bases). In germline, CDR1 is MNHEY, CDR2 SVGEGT. The CDR3 consists of 14 residues. Trimming cost V 2 bases and J 3 bases, with 11 bases left between them. For the CDR3, the DNA is TGTGCCAGCAGTTACGTCCAGGGTTACTACGAGCAGTACTTC. It is translated as CASSYVQGYYEQYF.

J is TRBJ2-7 and V is TRBV15; 10 bases match TRBD2. Per germline, CDR1 LNHNV and CDR2 YYDKDF (reference sequence). With V trimmed by 0 bases and J by 7 bases, 15 bases remained unmatched. This CDR3 is built from 18 residues. The CDR3 spells CATSRDSGTSDPYEEQYF. The CDR3 DNA reads as TGTGCCACCAGCAGAGACTCCGGGACTAGCGACCCGTACGAGGAGCAGTACTTC. Combining the CDR3 with reference TRBV15 and TRBJ2-7 gives the whole variable domain DAMVIQNPRYQVTQFGKPVTLSCSQTLNHNVMYWYQQKSSQAPKLLFHYYDKDFNNEADTPDNFQSRRPNTSFCFLDIRSPGLGDTAMYLCATSRDSGTSDPYEEQYFGPGTRLTVT.